Listed below are T cell receptor beta chains from one sample, sequenced in a study of blood T cells in healthy people across ages. TCRdb called the 5' RACE reads again in MiXCR, with one record for every CDR3 protein. The profile shows some 1,800,000 distinct CDR3 sequences, 35% to 50% of them singletons. The sequencing input was blood. The receptors derive from a human donor in good health. Both conserved end residues are part of each CDR3. The D gene is left open where the match is weak. Some rows mark clone size as missing; the rest say once, few, many or name a class of expanded clone.

clone size	V gene	D gene	J gene	CDR3 DNA	CDR3 protein
.	TRBV10-3	.	TRBJ1-1	TGTGCCATCAGTGATTGGGGTTATAGAAGCACTGAAGCTTTCTTT	CAISDWGYRSTEAFF
.	TRBV6-6	.	TRBJ1-1	TGTGCCAGCAGTTACGTAACGGGGGTAGACGAAGCTTTCTTT	CASSYVTGVDEAFF
.	TRBV5-1	TRBD1	TRBJ1-2	TGCGCCAGCAGCAATCAGGGGGCGCATATCCATGGCTACACCTTC	CASSNQGAHIHGYTF
few	TRBV24-1	.	TRBJ2-5	TGTGCCACCAGAGAAGGGGGAGGGAACCAAGAGACCCAGTACTTC	CATREGGGNQETQYF
few	TRBV12-3/TRBV12-4	.	TRBJ1-2	TGTGCCAGCAGCTACCGAGCCCGGCAGAATCCATATGGCTACACCTTC	CASSYRARQNPYGYTF
few	TRBV10-3	.	TRBJ2-7	TGTGCCATCAGTGAGTCAAAGGGACACCCCTCTGGGCAGTACTTC	CAISESKGHPSGQYF
few	TRBV29-1	TRBD1	TRBJ1-2	TGCAGCGTTCGCGGGACAGGGAAAGAAGGCGTTGACTACACCTTC	CSVRGTGKEGVDYTF
few	TRBV5-1	.	TRBJ2-7	TGCGCCAGCAGCCCCGTGCCGGGGGTCGAAACCTACGAGCAGTACTTC	CASSPVPGVETYEQYF
.	TRBV6-5	.	TRBJ2-7	TGTGCCAGCAGTTACTCCGCCCTAAGGGACCACGAGCAGTACTTC	CASSYSALRDHEQYF
.	TRBV15	.	TRBJ1-2	TGTGCCACCAGCAGCCGGGAGGAGTACACCTTC	CATSSREEYTF
.	TRBV4-2	.	TRBJ1-1	TGTGCCAGCAGCCAACAGGGAAGTTTCAACACTGAGGCTTTCTTT	CASSQQGSFNTEAFF
.	TRBV7-6	.	TRBJ2-2	TGTGCCAGCAGTTCCAGAGTCGGGTTGACCGGGGAGCTGTTTTTT	CASSSRVGLTGELFF
.	TRBV4-3	.	TRBJ1-2	TGCGCCAGCAGCAGAACAGGAGGTCGGGACTATGGCTACACCTTC	CASSRTGGRDYGYTF
few	TRBV28	.	TRBJ2-1	TGTGCCAGCAGTTTTCCCCCGGGGTTAGGCCGAGTTAGCTCCTACAATGAGCAGTTCTTC	CASSFPPGLGRVSSYNEQFF
few	TRBV18	TRBD1	TRBJ1-1	TGTGCCAGCACCTCAGGGGGCGGGAACACTGAAGCTTTCTTT	CASTSGGGNTEAFF
few	TRBV3-1	TRBD2	TRBJ2-3	TGTGCCAGCAGCCCCCGGACTAGCGGAAGCTCAGGTACGCAGTATTTT	CASSPRTSGSSGTQYF
few	TRBV12-3/TRBV12-4	.	TRBJ1-2	TGTGCCAGCAGTACGGACAGCAACTATGGCTACACCTTC	CASSTDSNYGYTF
.	TRBV9	.	TRBJ2-3	TGTGCCAGCACCGATTTCCGGACTGGGGAGGATACGCAGTATTTT	CASTDFRTGEDTQYF
.	TRBV6-2/TRBV6-3	.	TRBJ1-2	TGTGCCAGCAGGACAAGGGGCGGTGGCTACACCTTC	CASRTRGGGYTF
.	TRBV19	TRBD1	TRBJ1-4	TGTGCCAGTAGTTCTACAGGGGCCGCTAATGAAAAACTGTTTTTT	CASSSTGAANEKLFF
few	TRBV13	TRBD1	TRBJ2-1	TGTGCCAGCAGCTTAGACGGGACAGGGGACAACAATGAGCAGTTCTTC	CASSLDGTGDNNEQFF
once	TRBV2	TRBD1	TRBJ1-1	TGTGCCAGCAGCTTGAAGACAGGGCAGAACACTGAAGCTTTCTTT	CASSLKTGQNTEAFF
few	TRBV12-3/TRBV12-4	.	TRBJ2-3	TGTGCCAGCAGTATAGTCAGTCCGGATACGCAGTATTTT	CASSIVSPDTQYF
many	TRBV28	TRBD2	TRBJ2-3	TGTGCCAGCAGCCCTCGGGGGGGTGTAACAGATACGCAGTATTTT	CASSPRGGVTDTQYF
.	TRBV6-2/TRBV6-3	TRBD1	TRBJ2-7	TGTGCCAGCAGTTACCCGGACAGGAACGAGCAGTACTTC	CASSYPDRNEQYF
.	TRBV4-2	TRBD1	TRBJ2-7	TGTGCCAGCAGCGCGTCACCGGGGGACAGGGCGAACTACGAGCAGTACTTC	CASSASPGDRANYEQYF
.	TRBV9	.	TRBJ1-3	TGTGCCAGCAGCGTAGGGGGGTATGGAAACACCATATATTTT	CASSVGGYGNTIYF
.	TRBV7-9	.	TRBJ2-3	TGTGCCAGCAGCTTCCCCCGAACCACAGGGTTGGGGACAGATACGCAGTATTTT	CASSFPRTTGLGTDTQYF
few	TRBV7-8	.	TRBJ1-4	TGTGCCAGCAGCTTATCGGGAACAGCAACTAATGAAAAACTGTTTTTT	CASSLSGTATNEKLFF
.	TRBV20-1	.	TRBJ1-1	TGCAGTGCTAGAGATTCGGCAGTGAACACTGAAGCTTTCTTT	CSARDSAVNTEAFF
.	TRBV6-5	.	TRBJ1-2	TGTGCCAGCAGCTCCGACCTCCTCGGGTACTATGGCTACACCTTC	CASSSDLLGYYGYTF
few	TRBV7-2	.	TRBJ2-7	TGTGCCAGCAGCCTCTCAGCAGGGCGATACGAGCAGTACTTC	CASSLSAGRYEQYF
.	TRBV20-1	.	TRBJ2-1	TGCAGTGCTAGGGCTCCCGTTACAATGGAGCAGTTCTTC	CSARAPVTMEQFF
.	TRBV14	.	TRBJ2-7	TGTGCCAGCAGCCAGGACCTCAGGGGGGACGAGCAGTACTTC	CASSQDLRGDEQYF
few	TRBV20-1	TRBD2	TRBJ2-1	TGCAGTGCTAGATTTGCTAGCGGAGATGAGCAGTTCTTC	CSARFASGDEQFF
.	TRBV7-2	.	TRBJ2-6	TGTGCCAGCAGCAAAACTGGGGGGGCTGGGGCCAACGTCCCGACTTTC	CASSKTGGAGANVPTF
few	TRBV4-1	.	TRBJ2-7	TGCGCCAACAGGGGGGGCGGGGCCGACTACGAGCAGTACTTC	CANRGGGADYEQYF
.	TRBV12-3/TRBV12-4	.	TRBJ2-5	TGTGCCAGCAGTTTAGGAGCCCCTAGGGGAGAGACCCAGTACTTC	CASSLGAPRGETQYF
few	TRBV7-9	TRBD1	TRBJ2-3	TGTGCCAGCAGCCGCGGACAGGTTGTGGATACGCAGTATTTT	CASSRGQVVDTQYF
.	TRBV10-3	.	TRBJ1-5	.	CAIRTGTDNEQFFGPGIGNQPQHF
few	TRBV6-5	.	TRBJ1-5	TGTGCCAGCAGAACCACAGGGAATAGCAATCAGCCCCAGCATTTT	CASRTTGNSNQPQHF
few	TRBV9	TRBD1	TRBJ1-2	TGTGCCAGCAGCACCTCTACAGGGGGCGAAGGTAATGGCTACACCTTC	CASSTSTGGEGNGYTF
few	TRBV29-1	.	TRBJ2-1	TGCAGCGTTGTTGGGTCAGAAAAGGGAGGGCAGTTCTTC	CSVVGSEKGGQFF
few	TRBV28	TRBD2	TRBJ2-3	TGTGCCAGCAGCAGCGGGGGGGGAAGCACAGATACGCAGTATTTT	CASSSGGGSTDTQYF
.	TRBV19	.	TRBJ2-7	TGTGCCAGTAGTATAGGCCCCGGACAGCCTTACGAGCAGTACTTC	CASSIGPGQPYEQYF
.	TRBV29-1	.	TRBJ1-5	TGCAGCGCCGGGGGGCCAGGGAGGAATCAGCCCCAGCATTTT	CSAGGPGRNQPQHF
few	TRBV11-2	.	TRBJ1-2	TGTGCCAGCACTTGGGGGGGGTCTGGATACGGCTACACCTTC	CASTWGGSGYGYTF
.	TRBV20-1	TRBD2	TRBJ2-3	TGCAGTGCTAGACGTCCTGGACTAGCTGCTACGCAGTATTTT	CSARRPGLAATQYF
few	TRBV10-3	.	TRBJ1-2	TGTGCCATCAGTGAGTCGTGGGGCTATGGCTACACCTTC	CAISESWGYGYTF
.	TRBV2	TRBD1	TRBJ2-5	TGTGCCAGCAGCGGACAGGGAATTGGAGAGACCCAGTACTTC	CASSGQGIGETQYF
few	TRBV4-3	.	TRBJ2-7	TGCGCCAGCAGCCAAAGCCGGGCAGCGGCAGCCTACGAGCAGTACTTC	CASSQSRAAAAYEQYF
.	TRBV14	.	TRBJ2-3	TGTGCCAGCAGCCAATCTCGGGGGGCAACACCCGAGCCAGATACGCAGTATTTT	CASSQSRGATPEPDTQYF